Listed here is a single T cell receptor (beta chain). CDR1 is SQVTM, CDR2 ANQGSEA, per germline. V was cut by 4 bases and J by 6 bases, with 9 bases left in between. The length of the CDR3 is 11 residues. The data were taken from a study of blood T cell repertoires in COVID-19. For the study at large: Samples came from the United States, Italy and Spain, spanning acute and convalescent COVID-19. The cDNA or gDNA used as material had been derived from T cells, B-cell-depleted T cells, or PBMCs.

Original methodology: Reference gene primer amplification gave estimated nucleated cell counts. Using immunoSEQ multiplex PCR, the repertoire was profiled, and TCRdb retains in-frame clones only, with some absent. V and J calls and clone size are given by that table; D and trimming were obtained from the DNA. The table shows approximately 240,000 clones, with roughly 84% occurring only once. Sequencing used peripheral blood. The sequence was obtained from a woman aged 40 to 50 who had recovered from COVID-19. This rearrangement joins TRBV29-1 to TRBJ1-2, with D perhaps matching TRBD1 (5 bases). CDR3 DNA: TGCAGCGTTGGACAGCAGGATGGCTACACCTTC. Protein sequence: CSVGQQDGYTF.